This TCR beta chain was captured by sequencing in a study of response to subunit inactivated influenza vaccine. TCRdb used MiXCR to reprocess the RT-PCR reads, holding one entry per CDR3 protein. The sample includes about 800,000 distinct CDR3 sequences, 20% to 25% seen only once; the top ten take 10% to 13%. Whole-study findings and limits: The authors suggested that few new T cells are recruited per seasonal influenza vaccination.

This clonotype was seen at least ten times. Its antigen is not identified. The material was PBMCs from blood, obtained about 5 days after vaccination. The receptor's source is a man in his fifties or sixties who received an inactivated influenza vaccine.

As DNA, the CDR3 is TGTGCCAGCAGTGAAAGACAGGGCGGTTGGAATGAGCAGTTCTTC. This codes for CASSERQGGWNEQFF. The genes are TRBV6-1 and TRBJ2-1; 7 nucleotides line up with TRBD1. Germline loops: CDR1 MNHNS, CDR2 SASEGT. The CDR3 is 15 amino acids. The V segment lost 2 bases and the J segment 7 bases; nucleotides outside the gene matches: 8.